This TCR beta chain is drawn from a study of T cells expressing NK-cell markers. The CDR3 is made up of 16 amino acids. TCRdb reprocessed the 5' RACE reads, with one entry per CDR3 protein and no DNA. The listing records about 550,000 distinct CDR3 sequences. The clonotype comes from a man between 18 and 29 years old in good health. The material sequenced was blood T cells: a sorted CD56 or NKG2C T cell subset, CD4+ or CD8+ T cells, or bulk PBMC T cells (not recorded which). The chain couples TRBV12-3 or TRBV12-4 to TRBJ2-1; TCRdb picks TRBD1, but there is no DNA to check that call. The CDR3 sequence: CASSSGGAVGDNEQFF.